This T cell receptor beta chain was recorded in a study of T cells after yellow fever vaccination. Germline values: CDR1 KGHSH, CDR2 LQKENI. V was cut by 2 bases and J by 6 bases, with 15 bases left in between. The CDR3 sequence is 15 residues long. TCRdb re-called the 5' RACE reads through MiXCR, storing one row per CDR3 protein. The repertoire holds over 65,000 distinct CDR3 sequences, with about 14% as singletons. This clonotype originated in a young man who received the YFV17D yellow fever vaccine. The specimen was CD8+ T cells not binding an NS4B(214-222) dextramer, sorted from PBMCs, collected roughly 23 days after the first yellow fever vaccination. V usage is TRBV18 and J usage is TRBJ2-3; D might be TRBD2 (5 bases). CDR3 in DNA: TGTGCCAGCTCACCATATGGGGAGAGTAGTGATACGCAGTATTTT. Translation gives CASSPYGESSDTQYF.